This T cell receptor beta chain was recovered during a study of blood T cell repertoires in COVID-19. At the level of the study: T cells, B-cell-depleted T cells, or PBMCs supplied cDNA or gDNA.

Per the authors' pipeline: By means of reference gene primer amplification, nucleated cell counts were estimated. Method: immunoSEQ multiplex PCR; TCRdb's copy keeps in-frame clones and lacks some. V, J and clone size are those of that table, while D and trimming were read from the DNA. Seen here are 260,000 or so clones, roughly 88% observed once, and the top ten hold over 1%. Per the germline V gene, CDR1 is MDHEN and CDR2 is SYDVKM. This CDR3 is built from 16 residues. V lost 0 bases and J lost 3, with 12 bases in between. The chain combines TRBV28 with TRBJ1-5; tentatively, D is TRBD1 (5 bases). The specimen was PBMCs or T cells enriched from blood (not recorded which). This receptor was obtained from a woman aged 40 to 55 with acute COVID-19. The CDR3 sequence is CASSLWDKPINQPQHF. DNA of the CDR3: TGTGCCAGCAGTTTATGGGACAAACCAATCAATCAGCCCCAGCATTTT.